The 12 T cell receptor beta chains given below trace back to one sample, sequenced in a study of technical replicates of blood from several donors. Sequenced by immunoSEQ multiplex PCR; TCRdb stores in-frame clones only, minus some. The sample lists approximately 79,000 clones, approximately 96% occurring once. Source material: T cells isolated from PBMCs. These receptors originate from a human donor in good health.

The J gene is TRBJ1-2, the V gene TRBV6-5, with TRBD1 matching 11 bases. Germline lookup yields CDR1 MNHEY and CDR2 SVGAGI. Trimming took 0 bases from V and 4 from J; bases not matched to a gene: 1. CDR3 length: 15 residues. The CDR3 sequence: CASSYSGQGGYGYTF. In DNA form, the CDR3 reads TGTGCCAGCAGTTACTCGGGACAGGGGGGCTATGGCTACACCTTC.

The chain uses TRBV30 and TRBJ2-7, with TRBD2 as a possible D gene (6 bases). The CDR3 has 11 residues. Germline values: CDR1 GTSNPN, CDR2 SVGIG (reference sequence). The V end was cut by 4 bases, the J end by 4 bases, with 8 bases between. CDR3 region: CAWTRGYEQYF. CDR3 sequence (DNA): TGTGCCTGGACCCGGGGGTACGAGCAGTACTTC. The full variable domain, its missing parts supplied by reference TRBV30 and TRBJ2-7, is SQTIHQWPATLVQPVGSPLSLECTVEGTSNPNLYWYRQAAGRGLQLLFYSVGIGQISSEVPQNLSASRPQDRQFILSSKKLLLSDSGFYLCAWTRGYEQYFGPGTRLTVT.

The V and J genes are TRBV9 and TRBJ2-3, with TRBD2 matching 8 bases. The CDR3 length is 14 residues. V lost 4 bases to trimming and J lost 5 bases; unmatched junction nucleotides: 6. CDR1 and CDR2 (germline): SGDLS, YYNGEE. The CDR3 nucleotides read TGTGCCAGCAGCCCCGGGACTAGGGGAGATACGCAGTATTTT. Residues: CASSPGTRGDTQYF.

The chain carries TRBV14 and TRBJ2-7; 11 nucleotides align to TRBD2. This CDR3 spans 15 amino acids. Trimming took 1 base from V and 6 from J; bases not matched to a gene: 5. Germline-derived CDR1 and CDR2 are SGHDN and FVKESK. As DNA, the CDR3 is TGTGCCAGCAGCCAAGTACTAGCGGGAGTGGGCGAGCAGTACTTC. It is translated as CASSQVLAGVGEQYF.

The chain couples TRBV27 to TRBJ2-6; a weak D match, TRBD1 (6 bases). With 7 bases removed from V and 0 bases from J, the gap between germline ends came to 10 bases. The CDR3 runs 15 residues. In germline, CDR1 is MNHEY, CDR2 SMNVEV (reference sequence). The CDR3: CASKGVDSGANVLTF. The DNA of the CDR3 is TGTGCCAGCAAGGGGGTCGACTCTGGGGCCAACGTCCTGACTTTC.

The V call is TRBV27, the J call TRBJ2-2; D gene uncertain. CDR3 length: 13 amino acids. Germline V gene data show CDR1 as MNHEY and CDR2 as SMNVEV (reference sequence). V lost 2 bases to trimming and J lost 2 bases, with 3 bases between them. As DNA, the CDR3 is TGTGCCAGCAGTTTAGGCAACACCGGGGAGCTGTTTTTT. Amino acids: CASSLGNTGELFF.

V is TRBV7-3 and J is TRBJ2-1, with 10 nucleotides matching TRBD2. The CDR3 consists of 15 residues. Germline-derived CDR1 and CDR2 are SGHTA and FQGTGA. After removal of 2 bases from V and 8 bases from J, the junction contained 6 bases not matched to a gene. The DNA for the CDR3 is TGTGCCAGCAGCTTAGTCCTAGCGGGAGTAGATGAGCAGTTCTTC. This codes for CASSLVLAGVDEQFF.

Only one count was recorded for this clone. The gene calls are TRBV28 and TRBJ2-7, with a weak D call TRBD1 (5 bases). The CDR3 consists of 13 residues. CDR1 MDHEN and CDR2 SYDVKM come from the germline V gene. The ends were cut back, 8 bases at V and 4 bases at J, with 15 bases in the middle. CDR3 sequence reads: CASLPLGVYEQYF. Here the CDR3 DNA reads TGTGCCAGCCTTCCCTTAGGGGTTTACGAGCAGTACTTC.

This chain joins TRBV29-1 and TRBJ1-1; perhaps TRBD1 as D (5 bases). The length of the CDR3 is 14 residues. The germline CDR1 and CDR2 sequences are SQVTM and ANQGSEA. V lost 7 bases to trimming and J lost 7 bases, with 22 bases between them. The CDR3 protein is CSAQTRAGWGEAFF. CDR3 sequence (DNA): TGCAGCGCCCAAACCCGAGCAGGGTGGGGTGAAGCTTTCTTT.

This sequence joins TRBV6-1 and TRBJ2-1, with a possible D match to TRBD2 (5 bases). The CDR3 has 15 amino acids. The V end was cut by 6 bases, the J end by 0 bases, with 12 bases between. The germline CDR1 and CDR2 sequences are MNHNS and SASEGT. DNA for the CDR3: TGTGCCAGCAGGGAGAGCGGAAGCTCCTACAATGAGCAGTTCTTC. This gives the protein CASRESGSSYNEQFF.

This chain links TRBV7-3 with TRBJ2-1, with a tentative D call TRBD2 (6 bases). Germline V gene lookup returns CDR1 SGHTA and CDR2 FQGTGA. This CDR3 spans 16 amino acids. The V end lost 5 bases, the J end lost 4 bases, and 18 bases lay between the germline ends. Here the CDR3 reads CASSHGTGVIYNEQFF. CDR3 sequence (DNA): TGTGCCAGCAGCCACGGAACGGGGGTAATTTACAATGAGCAGTTCTTC.

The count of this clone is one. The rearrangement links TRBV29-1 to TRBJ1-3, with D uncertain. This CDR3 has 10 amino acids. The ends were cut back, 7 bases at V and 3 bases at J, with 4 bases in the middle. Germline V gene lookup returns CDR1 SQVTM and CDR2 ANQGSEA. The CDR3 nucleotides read TGCAGCGCAGTTGGAAACACCATATATTTT. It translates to CSAVGNTIYF.